This T cell receptor beta chain was observed in a study of identical twins. Study conclusions and caveats: Out-of-frame alpha sequences shared between twins exhibited an excess of low generation probability.

With 2 bases removed from V and 1 base from J, the gap between germline ends came to 14 bases. Germline values: CDR1 SEHNR, CDR2 FQNEAQ (reference sequence). There are 17 residues in the CDR3. Remarks on this clonotype: Its antigen is not identified.

A universal primer binding site was introduced by template switching. The final cDNA contained unique molecular identifiers. TCRdb re-analysed the 5' RACE reads in MiXCR, keeping a single row per CDR3 protein. The data show under 400,000 distinct CDR3 sequences, roughly 9% seen once. Every sampled donor was Caucasian and healthy. This chain uses TRBV7-9 with TRBJ2-2, with D perhaps matching TRBD1 (6 bases). The receptor's source is a woman aged 45-65 years in good health. Material: naive T cells sorted from blood. As DNA, the CDR3 is TGTGCCAGCAGCTTATCAGGGGCCGAACAGAACACCGGGGAGCTGTTTTTT. Its translation is CASSLSGAEQNTGELFF.